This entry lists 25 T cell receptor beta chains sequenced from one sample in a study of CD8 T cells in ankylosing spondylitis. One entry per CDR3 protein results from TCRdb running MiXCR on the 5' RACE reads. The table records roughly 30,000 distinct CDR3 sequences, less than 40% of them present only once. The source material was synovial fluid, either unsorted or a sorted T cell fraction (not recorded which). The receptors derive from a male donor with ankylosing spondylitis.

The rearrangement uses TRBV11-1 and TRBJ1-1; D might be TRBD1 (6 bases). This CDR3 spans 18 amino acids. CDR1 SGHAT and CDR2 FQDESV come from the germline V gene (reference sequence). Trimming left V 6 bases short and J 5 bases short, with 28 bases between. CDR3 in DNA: TGTGCCAGCAGACCTCCTTCAACGGGGGGCGTCGGATCTACTGAAGCTTTCTTT. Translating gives CASRPPSTGGVGSTEAFF.

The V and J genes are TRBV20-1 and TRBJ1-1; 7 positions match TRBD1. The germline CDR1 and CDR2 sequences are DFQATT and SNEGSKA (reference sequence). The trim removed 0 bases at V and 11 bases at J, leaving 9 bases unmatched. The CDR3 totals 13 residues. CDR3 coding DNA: TGCAGTGCTAGAGAGCGGCAGGGGGTTGTCGCTTTCTTT. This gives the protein CSARERQGVVAFF.

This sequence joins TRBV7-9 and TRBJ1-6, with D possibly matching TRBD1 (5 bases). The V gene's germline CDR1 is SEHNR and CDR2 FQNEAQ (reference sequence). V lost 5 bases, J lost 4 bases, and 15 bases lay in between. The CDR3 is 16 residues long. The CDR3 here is CASSANGATYNSPLHF. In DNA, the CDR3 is TGTGCCAGCAGCGCGAACGGGGCCACGTATAATTCACCCCTCCACTTT.

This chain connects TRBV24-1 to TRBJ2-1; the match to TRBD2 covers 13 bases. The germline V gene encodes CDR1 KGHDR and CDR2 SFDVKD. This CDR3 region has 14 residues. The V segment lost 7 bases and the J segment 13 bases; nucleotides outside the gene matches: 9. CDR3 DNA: TGTGCCACCAGCTCCCGCGGACTAGCGGGAGCACAGTTCTTC. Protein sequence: CATSSRGLAGAQFF.

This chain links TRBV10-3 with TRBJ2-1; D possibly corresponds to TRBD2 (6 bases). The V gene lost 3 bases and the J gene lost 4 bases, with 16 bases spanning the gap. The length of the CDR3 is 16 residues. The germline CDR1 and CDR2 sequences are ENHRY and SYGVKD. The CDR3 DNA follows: TGTGCCATCAGTGACAGAAGCGGACGGGAGTACAATGAGCAGTTCTTC. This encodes CAISDRSGREYNEQFF.

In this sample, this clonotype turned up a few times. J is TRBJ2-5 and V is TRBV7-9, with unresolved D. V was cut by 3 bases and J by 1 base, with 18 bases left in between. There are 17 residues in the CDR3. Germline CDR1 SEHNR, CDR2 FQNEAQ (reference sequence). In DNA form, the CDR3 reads TGTGCCAGCAGCTTTATGTACGGCGGCTTCGGCCAAGAGACCCAGTACTTC. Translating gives CASSFMYGGFGQETQYF.

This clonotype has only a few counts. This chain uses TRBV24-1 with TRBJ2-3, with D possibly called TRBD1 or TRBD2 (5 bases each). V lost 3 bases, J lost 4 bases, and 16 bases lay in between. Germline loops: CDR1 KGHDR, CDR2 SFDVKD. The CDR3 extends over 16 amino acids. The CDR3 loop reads CATSDPMERGADTQYF. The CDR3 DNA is TGTGCCACCAGTGATCCAATGGAGAGGGGCGCAGATACGCAGTATTTT.

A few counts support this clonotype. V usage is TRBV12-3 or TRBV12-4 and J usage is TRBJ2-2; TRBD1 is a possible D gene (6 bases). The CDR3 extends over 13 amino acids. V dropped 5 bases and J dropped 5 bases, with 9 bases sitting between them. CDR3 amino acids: CASSNTGTGELFF. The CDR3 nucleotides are TGTGCCAGCAGTAACACAGGGACCGGGGAGCTGTTTTTT.

The CDR3 spells CASSDLYSYGGQDGYTF. Written as DNA, the CDR3 is TGTGCCAGCAGTGACCTCTATTCTTACGGAGGCCAAGACGGCTACACCTTC. This chain links TRBV6-4 with TRBJ1-2; D not resolved. Germline V gene data show CDR1 as MRHNA and CDR2 as SNTAGT. V was trimmed by 2 bases and J by 8 bases, leaving 24 bases between them. This CDR3 region has 17 residues.

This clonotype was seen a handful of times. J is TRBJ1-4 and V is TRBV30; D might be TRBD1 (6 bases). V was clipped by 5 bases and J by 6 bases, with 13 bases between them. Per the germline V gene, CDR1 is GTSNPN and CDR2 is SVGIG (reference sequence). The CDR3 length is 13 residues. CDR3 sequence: CAWGGGADEKLFF. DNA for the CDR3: TGTGCCTGGGGAGGGGGGGCGGATGAAAAACTGTTTTTT.

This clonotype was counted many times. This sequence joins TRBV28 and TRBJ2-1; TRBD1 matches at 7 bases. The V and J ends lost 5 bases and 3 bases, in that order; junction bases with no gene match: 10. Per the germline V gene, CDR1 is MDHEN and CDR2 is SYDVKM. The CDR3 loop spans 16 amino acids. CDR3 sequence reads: CASSPGTRQGYNEQFF. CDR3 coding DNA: TGTGCCAGCAGTCCCGGAACAAGACAGGGCTACAATGAGCAGTTCTTC.

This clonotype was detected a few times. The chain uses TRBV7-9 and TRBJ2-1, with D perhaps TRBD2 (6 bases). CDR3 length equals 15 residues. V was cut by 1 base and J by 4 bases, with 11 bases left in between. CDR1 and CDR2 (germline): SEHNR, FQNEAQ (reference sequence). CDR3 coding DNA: TGTGCCAGCAGCTTAGAGGAGGGGTGGTACAATGAGCAGTTCTTC. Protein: CASSLEEGWYNEQFF.

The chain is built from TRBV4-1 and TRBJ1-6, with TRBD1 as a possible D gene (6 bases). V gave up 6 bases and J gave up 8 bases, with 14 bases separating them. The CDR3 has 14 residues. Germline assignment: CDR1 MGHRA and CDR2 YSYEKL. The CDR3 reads CASRTGTKDSPLHF. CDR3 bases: TGCGCCAGCAGGACCGGGACAAAGGATTCACCCCTCCACTTT.

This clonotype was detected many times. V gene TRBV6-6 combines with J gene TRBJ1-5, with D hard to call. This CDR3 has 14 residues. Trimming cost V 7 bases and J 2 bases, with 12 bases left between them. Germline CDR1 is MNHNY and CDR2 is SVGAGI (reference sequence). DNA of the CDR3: TGTGCCAGCACCCCGTTGGCCGGCAATCAGCCCCAGCATTTT. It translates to CASTPLAGNQPQHF.

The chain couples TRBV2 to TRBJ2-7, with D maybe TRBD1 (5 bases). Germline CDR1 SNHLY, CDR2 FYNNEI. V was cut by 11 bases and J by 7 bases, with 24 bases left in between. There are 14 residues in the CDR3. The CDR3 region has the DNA TGTGCCGCAAAATTCGCAGGGCTTAAGGGGGAGCAGTACGTC. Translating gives CAAKFAGLKGEQYV.

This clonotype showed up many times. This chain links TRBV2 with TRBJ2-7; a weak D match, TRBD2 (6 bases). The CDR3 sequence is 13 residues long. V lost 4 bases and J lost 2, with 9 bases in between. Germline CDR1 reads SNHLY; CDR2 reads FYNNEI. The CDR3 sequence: CASSGGTTYEQYF. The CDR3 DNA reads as TGTGCCAGCAGTGGCGGGACGACCTACGAGCAGTACTTC.

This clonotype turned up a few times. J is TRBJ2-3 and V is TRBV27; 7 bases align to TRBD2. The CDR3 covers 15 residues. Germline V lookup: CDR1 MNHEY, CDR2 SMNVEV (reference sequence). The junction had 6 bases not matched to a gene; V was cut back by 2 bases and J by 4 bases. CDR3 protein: CASSLLAGEADTQYF. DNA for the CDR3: TGTGCCAGCAGTTTACTGGCGGGAGAGGCAGATACGCAGTATTTT.

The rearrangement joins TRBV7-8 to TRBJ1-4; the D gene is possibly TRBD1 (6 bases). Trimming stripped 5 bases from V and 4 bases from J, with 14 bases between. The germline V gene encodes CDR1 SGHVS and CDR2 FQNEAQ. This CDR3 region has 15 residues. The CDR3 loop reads CASSRTQGDNEKLFF. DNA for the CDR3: TGTGCCAGCAGCAGAACACAGGGAGATAATGAAAAACTGTTTTTT.

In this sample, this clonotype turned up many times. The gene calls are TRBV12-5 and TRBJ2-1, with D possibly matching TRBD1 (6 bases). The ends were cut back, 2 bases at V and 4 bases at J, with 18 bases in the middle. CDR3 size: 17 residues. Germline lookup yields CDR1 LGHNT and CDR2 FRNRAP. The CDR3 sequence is CASGLPPRTGFYNEQFF. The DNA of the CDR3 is TGTGCTAGTGGTTTGCCACCCCGAACAGGGTTTTACAATGAGCAGTTCTTC. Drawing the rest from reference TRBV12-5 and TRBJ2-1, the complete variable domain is DARVTQTPRHKVTEMGQEVTMRCQPILGHNTVFWYRQTMMQGLELLAYFRNRAPLDDSGMPKDRFSAEMPDATLATLKIQPSEPRDSAVYFCASGLPPRTGFYNEQFFGPGTRLTVL.

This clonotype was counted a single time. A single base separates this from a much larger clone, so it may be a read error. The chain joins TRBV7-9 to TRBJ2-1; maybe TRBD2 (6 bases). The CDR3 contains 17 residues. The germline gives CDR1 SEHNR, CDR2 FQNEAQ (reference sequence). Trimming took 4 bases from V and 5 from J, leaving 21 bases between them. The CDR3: CASSSHLGWDFHNEQFF. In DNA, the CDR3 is TGTGCCAGCAGCTCACATCTGGGGTGGGACTTCCACAATGAGCAGTTCTTC.

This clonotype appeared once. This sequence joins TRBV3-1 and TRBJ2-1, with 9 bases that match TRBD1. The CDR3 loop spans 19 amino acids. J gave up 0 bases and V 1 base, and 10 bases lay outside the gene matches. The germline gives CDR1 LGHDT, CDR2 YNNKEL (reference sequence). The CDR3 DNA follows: TGTGCCAGCAGCCAAGTCCGGGACAGGGTAATTAGCTCCTACAATGAGCAGTTCTTC. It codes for CASSQVRDRVISSYNEQFF.

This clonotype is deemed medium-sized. The CDR3 loop reads CASSLGGKQQTQYF. Here the CDR3 DNA reads TGTGCCAGCAGCTTAGGGGGGAAACAACAGACCCAGTACTTC. V usage is TRBV7-2 and J usage is TRBJ2-5, with D perhaps matching TRBD1 or TRBD2 (5 bases each). Germline V CDR1 and CDR2: SGHTA, FQGNSA. V shed 1 base and J shed 6 bases, with 12 bases lying between them. CDR3 size: 14 residues.

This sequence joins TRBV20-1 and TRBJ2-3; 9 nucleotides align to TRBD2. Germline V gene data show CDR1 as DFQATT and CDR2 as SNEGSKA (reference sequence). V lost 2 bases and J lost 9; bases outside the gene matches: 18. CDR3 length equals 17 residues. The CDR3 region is CSARMPSGKGPQTTQYF. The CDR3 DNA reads TGCAGTGCTAGAATGCCTAGCGGGAAAGGTCCACAGACAACGCAGTATTTT.

The CDR3 loop reads CASSQTWTDTQYF. CDR3 coding DNA: TGTGCCAGCAGTCAAACTTGGACAGATACGCAGTATTTT. The chain joins TRBV6-2 or TRBV6-3 to TRBJ2-3, with unresolved D. CDR1 and CDR2 from the germline V gene are MNHEY and SVGEGT. This CDR3 contains 13 residues. V was pared by 5 bases and J by 3 bases, with 9 bases between.

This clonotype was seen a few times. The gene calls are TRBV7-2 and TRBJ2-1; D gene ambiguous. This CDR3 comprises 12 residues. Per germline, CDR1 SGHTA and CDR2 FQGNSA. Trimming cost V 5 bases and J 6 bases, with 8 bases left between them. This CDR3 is CASSPDPNEQFF. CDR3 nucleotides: TGTGCCAGCAGCCCCGACCCCAATGAGCAGTTCTTC.